This T cell receptor (beta chain) was found in a study of cytomegalovirus exposure and HLA in healthy donors. The method was immunoSEQ multiplex PCR; TCRdb's version includes in-frame clones alone and lacks a portion of them. The sample records some 150,000 clones, 86% being singletons. Sample: PBMCs. This TCR was recovered from a young man in good health and CMV-seropositive.

Here the CDR3 DNA reads TGTGCCATCAGTGCGTCTAGCTCCTACGAGCAGTACTTC. Translating gives CAISASSSYEQYF. The J gene is TRBJ2-7, the V gene TRBV10-3, with unresolved D. V gave up 4 bases and J gave up 0 bases, with 7 bases separating them. CDR1 is ENHRY and CDR2 is SYGVKD in the germline V gene. The CDR3 length is 13 residues.